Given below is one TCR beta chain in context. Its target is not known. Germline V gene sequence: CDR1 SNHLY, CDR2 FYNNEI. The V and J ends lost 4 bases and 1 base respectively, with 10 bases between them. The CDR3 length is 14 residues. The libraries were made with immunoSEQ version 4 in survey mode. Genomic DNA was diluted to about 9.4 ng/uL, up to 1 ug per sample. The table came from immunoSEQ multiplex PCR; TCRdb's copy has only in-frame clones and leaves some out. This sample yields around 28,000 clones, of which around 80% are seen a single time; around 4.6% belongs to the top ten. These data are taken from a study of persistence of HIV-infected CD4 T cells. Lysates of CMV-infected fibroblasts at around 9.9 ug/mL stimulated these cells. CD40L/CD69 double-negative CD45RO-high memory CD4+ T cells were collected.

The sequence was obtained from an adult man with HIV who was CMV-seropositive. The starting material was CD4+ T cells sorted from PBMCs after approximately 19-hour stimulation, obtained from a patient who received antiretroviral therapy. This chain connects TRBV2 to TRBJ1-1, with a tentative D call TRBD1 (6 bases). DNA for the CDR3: TGTGCCAGCAGTGTACAGGGAACGAACACTGAAGCTTTCTTT. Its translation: CASSVQGTNTEAFF.